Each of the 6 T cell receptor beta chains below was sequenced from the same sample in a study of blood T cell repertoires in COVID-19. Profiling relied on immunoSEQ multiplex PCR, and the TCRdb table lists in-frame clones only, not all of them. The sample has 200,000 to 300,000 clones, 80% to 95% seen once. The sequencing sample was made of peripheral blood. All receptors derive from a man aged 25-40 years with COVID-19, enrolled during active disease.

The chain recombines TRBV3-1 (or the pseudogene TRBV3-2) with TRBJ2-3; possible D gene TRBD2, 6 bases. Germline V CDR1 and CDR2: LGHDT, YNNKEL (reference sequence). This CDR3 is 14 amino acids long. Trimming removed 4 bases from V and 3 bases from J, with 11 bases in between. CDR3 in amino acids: CASSLPSVTDTQYF. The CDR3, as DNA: TGTGCCAGCAGCCTCCCTAGCGTAACAGATACGCAGTATTTT.

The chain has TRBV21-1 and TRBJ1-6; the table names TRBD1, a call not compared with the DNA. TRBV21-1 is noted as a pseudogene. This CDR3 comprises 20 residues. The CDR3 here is CASSKNGTGPFSSYNSPLHF. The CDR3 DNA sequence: TGTGCCAGCAGCAAAAACGGGACAGGCCCCTTTAGCTCCTATAATTCACCCCTCCACTTT.

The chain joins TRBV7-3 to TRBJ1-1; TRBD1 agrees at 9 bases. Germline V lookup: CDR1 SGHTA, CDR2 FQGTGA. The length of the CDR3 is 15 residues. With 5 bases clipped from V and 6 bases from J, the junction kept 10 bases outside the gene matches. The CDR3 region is CASSLYLQGAPEAFF. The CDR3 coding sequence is TGTGCCAGCAGCCTATATCTACAGGGGGCTCCTGAAGCTTTCTTT.

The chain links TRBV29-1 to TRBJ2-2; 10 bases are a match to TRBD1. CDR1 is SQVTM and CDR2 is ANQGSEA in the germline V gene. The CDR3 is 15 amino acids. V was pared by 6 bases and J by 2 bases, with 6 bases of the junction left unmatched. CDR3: CSVKTGGGNTGELFF. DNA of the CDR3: TGCAGCGTCAAGACAGGGGGCGGTAACACCGGGGAGCTGTTTTTT.

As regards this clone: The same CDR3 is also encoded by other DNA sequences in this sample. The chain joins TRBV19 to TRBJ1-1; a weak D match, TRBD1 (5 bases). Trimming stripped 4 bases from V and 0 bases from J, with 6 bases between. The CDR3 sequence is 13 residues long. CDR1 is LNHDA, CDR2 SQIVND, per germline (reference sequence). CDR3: CASSTTVNTEAFF. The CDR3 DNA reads TGTGCCAGTAGTACGACAGTGAACACTGAAGCTTTCTTT.

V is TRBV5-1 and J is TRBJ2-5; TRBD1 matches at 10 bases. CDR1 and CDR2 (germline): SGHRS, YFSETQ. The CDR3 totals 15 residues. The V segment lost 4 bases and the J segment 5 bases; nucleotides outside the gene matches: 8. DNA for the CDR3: TGCGCCAGCAGCAAATTCGGACAGGGGGAGGAGACCCAGTACTTC. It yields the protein CASSKFGQGEETQYF.